This T cell receptor (beta chain) comes out of a study of blood T cell repertoires in COVID-19. On the study more broadly: Material from acute and convalescent COVID-19 was sourced from the United States, Italy and Spain.

This CDR3 spans 16 amino acids. Germline V gives CDR1 LGHDT, CDR2 YNNKEL (reference sequence). V was shortened by 4 bases and J by 0 bases, with 16 bases between the two germline ends. How the authors handled the data: Quantification of nucleated cells was approximated via reference gene primer amplification. Here immunoSEQ multiplex PCR was the method, and the copy in TCRdb shows in-frame clones only, minus some. V, J and clone size were drawn from that table, and D and trimming were deduced from the DNA. The sample has tens of thousands of clones, about 85% seen once. The chain carries TRBV3-1 (or the pseudogene TRBV3-2) and TRBJ2-7, with D perhaps TRBD2 (7 bases). The sequenced sample consisted of peripheral blood. This TCR came from a man aged 55 to 70 with acute or convalescent COVID-19. The CDR3 sequence is CASSPTGGGLSYEQYF. DNA for the CDR3: TGTGCCAGCAGCCCTACTGGCGGGGGCCTCTCCTACGAGCAGTACTTC.